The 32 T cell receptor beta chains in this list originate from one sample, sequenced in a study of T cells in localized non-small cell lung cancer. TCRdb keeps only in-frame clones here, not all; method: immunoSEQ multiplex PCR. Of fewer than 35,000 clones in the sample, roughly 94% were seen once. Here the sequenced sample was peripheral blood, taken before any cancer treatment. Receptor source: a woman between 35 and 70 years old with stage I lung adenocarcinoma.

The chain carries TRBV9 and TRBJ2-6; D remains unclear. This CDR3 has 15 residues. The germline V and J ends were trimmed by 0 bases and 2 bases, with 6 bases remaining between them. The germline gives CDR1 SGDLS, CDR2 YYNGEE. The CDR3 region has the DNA TGTGCCAGCAGCGTAGGCGTAACTGGGGCCAACGTCCTGACTTTC. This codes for CASSVGVTGANVLTF.

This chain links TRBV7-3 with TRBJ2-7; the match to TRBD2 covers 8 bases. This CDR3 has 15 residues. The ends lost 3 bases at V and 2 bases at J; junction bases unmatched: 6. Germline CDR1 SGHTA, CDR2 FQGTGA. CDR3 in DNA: TGTGCCAGCAGCTTGGGAGCGGGAGCCCCCTACGAGCAGTACTTC. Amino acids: CASSLGAGAPYEQYF.

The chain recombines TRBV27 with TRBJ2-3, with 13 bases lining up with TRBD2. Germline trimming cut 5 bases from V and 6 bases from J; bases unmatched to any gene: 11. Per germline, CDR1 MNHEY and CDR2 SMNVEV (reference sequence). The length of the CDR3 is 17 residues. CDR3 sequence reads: CASSAPGLAGAPDTQYF. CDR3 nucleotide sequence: TGTGCCAGCAGTGCCCCCGGACTAGCGGGGGCCCCGGATACGCAGTATTTT.

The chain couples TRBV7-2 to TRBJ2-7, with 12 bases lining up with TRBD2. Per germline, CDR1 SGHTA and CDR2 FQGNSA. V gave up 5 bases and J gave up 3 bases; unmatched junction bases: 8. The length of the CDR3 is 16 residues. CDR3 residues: CASSPSRLAGVYEQYF. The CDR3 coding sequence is TGTGCCAGCAGCCCGAGCCGACTAGCGGGAGTCTACGAGCAGTACTTC.

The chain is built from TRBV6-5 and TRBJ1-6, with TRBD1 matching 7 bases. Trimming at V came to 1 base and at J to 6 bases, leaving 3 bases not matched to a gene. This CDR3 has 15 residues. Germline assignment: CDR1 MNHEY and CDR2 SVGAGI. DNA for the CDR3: TGTGCCAGCAGTTACTACGGGACAGTTAATTCACCCCTCCACTTT. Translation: CASSYYGTVNSPLHF.

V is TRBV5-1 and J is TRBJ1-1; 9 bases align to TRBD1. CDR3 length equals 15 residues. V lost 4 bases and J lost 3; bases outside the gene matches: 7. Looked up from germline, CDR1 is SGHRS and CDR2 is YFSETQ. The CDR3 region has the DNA TGCGCCAGCAGCCGCCCCGGGACAGGGTACACTGAAGCTTTCTTT. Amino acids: CASSRPGTGYTEAFF.

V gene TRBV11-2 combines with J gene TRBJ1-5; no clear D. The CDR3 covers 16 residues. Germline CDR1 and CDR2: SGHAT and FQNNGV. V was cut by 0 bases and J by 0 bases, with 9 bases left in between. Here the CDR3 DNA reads TGTGCCAGCAGCTTAGACGGGGTCTATAGCAATCAGCCCCAGCATTTT. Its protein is CASSLDGVYSNQPQHF.

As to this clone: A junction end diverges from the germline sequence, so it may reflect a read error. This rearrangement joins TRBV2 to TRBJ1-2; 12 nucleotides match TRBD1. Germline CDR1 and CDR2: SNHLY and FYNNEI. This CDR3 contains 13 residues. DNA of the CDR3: TGTGCCAGCGGTCTGGGACAGGGGGCTTTCCCCTCCTTC. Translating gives CASGLGQGAFPSF.

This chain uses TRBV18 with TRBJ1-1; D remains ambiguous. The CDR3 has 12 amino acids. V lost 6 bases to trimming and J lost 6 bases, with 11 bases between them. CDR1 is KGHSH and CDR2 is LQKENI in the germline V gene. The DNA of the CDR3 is TGTGCCAGCTCTCTGGGGAGGGCTGAAGCTTTCTTT. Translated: CASSLGRAEAFF. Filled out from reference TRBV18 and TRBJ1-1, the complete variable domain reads NAGVMQNPRHLVRRRGQEARLRCSPMKGHSHVYWYRQLPEEGLKFMVYLQKENIIDESGMPKERFSAEFPKEGPSILRIQQVVRGDSAAYFCASSLGRAEAFFGQGTRLTVV.

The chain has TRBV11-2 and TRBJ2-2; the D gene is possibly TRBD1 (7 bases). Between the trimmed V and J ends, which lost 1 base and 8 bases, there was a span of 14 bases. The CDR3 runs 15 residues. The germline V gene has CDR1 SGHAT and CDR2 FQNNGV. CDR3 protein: CASSLAQGGTGELFF. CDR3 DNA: TGTGCCAGCAGCTTAGCTCAGGGGGGTACGGGGGAGCTGTTTTTT.

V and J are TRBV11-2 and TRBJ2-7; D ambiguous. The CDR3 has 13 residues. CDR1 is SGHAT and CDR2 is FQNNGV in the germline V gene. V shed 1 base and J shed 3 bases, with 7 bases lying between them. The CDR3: CASSLGLFYEQYF. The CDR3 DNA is TGTGCCAGCAGCTTAGGGCTTTTCTACGAGCAGTACTTC.

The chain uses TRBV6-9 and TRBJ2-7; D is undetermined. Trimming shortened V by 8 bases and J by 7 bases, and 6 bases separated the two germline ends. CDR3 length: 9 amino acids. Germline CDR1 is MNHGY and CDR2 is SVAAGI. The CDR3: CASGPEQYF. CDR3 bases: TGTGCCAGCGGGCCTGAGCAGTACTTC.

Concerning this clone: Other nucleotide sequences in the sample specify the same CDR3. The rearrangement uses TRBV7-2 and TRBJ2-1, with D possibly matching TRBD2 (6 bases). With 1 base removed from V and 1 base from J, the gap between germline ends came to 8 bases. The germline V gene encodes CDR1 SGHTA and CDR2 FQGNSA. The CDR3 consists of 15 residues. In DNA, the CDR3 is TGTGCCAGCAGCTTAGGTCGGGGGTCCTACAATGAGCAGTTCTTC. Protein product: CASSLGRGSYNEQFF.

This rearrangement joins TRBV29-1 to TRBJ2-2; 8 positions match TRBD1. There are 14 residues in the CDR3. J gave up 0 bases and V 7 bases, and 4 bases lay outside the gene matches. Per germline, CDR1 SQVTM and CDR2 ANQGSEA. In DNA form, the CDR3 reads TGCAGCGCCGTGGGACAGGCGAACACCGGGGAGCTGTTTTTT. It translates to CSAVGQANTGELFF.

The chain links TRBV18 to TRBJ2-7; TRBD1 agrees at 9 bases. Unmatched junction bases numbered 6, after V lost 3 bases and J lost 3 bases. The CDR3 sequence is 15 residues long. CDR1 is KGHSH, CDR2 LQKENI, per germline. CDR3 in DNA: TGTGCCAGCTCACCTGACAGGGGGTGGTTCTACGAGCAGTACTTC. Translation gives CASSPDRGWFYEQYF.

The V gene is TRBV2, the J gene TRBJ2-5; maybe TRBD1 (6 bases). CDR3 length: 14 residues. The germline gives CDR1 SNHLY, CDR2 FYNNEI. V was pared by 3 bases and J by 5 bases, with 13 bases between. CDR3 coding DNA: TGTGCCAGCAGTGATCAGGGGCCCTTGGAGACCCAGTACTTC. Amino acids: CASSDQGPLETQYF.

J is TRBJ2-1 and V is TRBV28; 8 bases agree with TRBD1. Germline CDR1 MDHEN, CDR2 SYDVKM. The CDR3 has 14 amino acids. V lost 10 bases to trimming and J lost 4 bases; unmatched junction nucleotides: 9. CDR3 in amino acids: CAIRTGTGYNEQFF. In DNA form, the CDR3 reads TGTGCCATCAGAACCGGGACAGGTTACAATGAGCAGTTCTTC.

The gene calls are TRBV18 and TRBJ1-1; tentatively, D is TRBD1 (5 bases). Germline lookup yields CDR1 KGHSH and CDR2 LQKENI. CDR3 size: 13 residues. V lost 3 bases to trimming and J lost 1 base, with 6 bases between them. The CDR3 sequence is CASSPGGNTEAFF. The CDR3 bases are TGTGCCAGCTCACCCGGGGGGAACACTGAAGCTTTCTTT. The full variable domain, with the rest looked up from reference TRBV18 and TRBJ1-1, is NAGVMQNPRHLVRRRGQEARLRCSPMKGHSHVYWYRQLPEEGLKFMVYLQKENIIDESGMPKERFSAEFPKEGPSILRIQQVVRGDSAAYFCASSPGGNTEAFFGQGTRLTVV.

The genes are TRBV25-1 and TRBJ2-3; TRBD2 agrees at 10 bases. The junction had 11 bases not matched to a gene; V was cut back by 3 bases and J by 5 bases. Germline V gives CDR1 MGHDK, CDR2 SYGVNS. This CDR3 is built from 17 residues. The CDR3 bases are TGTGCCAGCAGTGATCCCGCGGCTAGCGGGGGTGGAGATACGCAGTATTTT. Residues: CASSDPAASGGGDTQYF.

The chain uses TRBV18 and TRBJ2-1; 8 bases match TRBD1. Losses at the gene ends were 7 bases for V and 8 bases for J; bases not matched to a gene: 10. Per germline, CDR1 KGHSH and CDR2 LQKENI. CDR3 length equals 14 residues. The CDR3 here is CASYVDRVGDEQFF. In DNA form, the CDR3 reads TGTGCCAGCTACGTGGACAGGGTAGGTGATGAGCAGTTCTTC. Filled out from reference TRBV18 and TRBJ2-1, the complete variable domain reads NAGVMQNPRHLVRRRGQEARLRCSPMKGHSHVYWYRQLPEEGLKFMVYLQKENIIDESGMPKERFSAEFPKEGPSILRIQQVVRGDSAAYFCASYVDRVGDEQFFGPGTRLTVL.

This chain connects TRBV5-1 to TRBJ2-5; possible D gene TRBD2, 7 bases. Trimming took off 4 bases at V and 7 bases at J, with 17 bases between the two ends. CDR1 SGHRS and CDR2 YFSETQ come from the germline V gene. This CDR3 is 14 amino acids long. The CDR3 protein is CASSPDGGRGTQYF. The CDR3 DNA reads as TGCGCCAGCAGCCCGGACGGGGGGCGGGGGACCCAGTACTTC.

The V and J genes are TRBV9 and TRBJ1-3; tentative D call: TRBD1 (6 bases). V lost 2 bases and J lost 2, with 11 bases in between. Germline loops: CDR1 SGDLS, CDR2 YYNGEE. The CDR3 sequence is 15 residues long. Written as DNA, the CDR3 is TGTGCCAGCAGCGTTACGGGACAAACTGGAAACACCATATATTTT. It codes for CASSVTGQTGNTIYF.

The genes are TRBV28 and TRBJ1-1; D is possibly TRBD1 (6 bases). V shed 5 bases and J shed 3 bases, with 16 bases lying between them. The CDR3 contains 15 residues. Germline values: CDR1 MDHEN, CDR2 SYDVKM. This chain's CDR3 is CASSGSGAMDTEAFF. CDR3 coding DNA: TGTGCCAGCAGTGGTTCGGGGGCGATGGACACTGAAGCTTTCTTT.

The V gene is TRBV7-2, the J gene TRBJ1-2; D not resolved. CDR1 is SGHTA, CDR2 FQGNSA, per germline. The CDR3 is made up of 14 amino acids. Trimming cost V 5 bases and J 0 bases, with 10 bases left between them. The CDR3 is CASSLRRSNYGYTF. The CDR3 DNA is TGTGCCAGCAGCCTTAGACGGTCTAACTATGGCTACACCTTC.

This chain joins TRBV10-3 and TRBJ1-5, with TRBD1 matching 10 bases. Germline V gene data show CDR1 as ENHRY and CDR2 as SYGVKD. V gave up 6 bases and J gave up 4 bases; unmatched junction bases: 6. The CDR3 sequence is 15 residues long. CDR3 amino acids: CAIRDGTGDNQPQHF. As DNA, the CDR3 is TGTGCCATCAGAGACGGGACAGGGGATAATCAGCCCCAGCATTTT.

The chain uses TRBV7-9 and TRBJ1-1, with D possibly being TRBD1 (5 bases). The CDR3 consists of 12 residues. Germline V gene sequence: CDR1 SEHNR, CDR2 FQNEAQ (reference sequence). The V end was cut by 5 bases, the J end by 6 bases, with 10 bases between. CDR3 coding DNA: TGTGCCAGCAGCCCAGAGGGACCTGAAGCTTTCTTT. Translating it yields CASSPEGPEAFF.

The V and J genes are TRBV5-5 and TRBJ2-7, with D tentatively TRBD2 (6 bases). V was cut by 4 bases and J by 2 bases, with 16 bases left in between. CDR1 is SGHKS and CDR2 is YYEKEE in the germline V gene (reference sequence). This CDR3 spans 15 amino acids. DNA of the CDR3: TGTGCCAGCAGCGATCCGGGACTCACTGCCTACGAGCAGTACTTC. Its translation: CASSDPGLTAYEQYF.

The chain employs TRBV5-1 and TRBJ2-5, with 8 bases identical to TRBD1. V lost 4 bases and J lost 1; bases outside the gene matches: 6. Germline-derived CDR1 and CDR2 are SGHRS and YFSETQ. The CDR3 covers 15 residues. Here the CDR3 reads CASSQNTGGQETQYF. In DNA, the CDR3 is TGCGCCAGCAGCCAAAATACAGGGGGCCAAGAGACCCAGTACTTC.

CDR3 sequence (DNA): TGTGCCAGTAGTATGGGCGGGGGGCCCTACAATGAGCAGTTCTTC. Amino acid sequence: CASSMGGGPYNEQFF. This chain uses TRBV19 with TRBJ2-1; TRBD2 aligns across 8 bases. V dropped 3 bases and J dropped 2; count of bases not matched to a gene: 3. From germline, CDR1 is LNHDA and CDR2 SQIVND (reference sequence). The CDR3 loop spans 15 amino acids.

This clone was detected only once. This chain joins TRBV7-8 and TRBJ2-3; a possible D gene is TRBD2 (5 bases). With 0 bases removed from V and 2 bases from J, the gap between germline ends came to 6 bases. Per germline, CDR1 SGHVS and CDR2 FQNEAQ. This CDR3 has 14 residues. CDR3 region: CASSLAGATDTQYF. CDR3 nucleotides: TGTGCCAGCAGCTTAGCGGGAGCCACAGATACGCAGTATTTT.

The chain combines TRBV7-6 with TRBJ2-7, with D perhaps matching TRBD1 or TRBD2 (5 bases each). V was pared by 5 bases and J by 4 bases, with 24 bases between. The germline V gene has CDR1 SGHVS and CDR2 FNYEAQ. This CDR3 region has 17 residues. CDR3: CASSPRGAFREGYEQYF. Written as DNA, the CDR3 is TGTGCCAGCAGCCCCCGCGGTGCCTTCCGAGAGGGGTACGAGCAGTACTTC.

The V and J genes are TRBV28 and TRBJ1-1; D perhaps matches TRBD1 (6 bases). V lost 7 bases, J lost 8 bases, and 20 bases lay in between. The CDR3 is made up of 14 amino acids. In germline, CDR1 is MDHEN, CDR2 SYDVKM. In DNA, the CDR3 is TGTGCCAGCAAACCGGGGGGGGCCCGGTTAGAAGCTTTCTTT. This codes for CASKPGGARLEAFF.